Listed below are T cell receptor beta chains from one sample, sequenced in a study of blood T cell repertoires in COVID-19. Sequencing used immunoSEQ multiplex PCR; TCRdb keeps in-frame clones, though not all of them. The table lists roughly 360,000 clones, roughly 80% of them singletons. Sequenced input: peripheral blood. The receptors originated from a human donor with acute or convalescent COVID-19. The donor label of this sample is uncertain. Both conserved end residues are part of each CDR3. D genes are given only for firm matches. Clone size, where shown, is once, few, many, or a class for clones that have expanded.

J gene | D gene | V gene | clone size | CDR3 DNA | CDR3 protein
TRBJ1-4 | NA | TRBV20-1 | NA | TGCAGTGCCATAACAGGGGAAAAACTGTTTTTT | CSAITGEKLFF
TRBJ2-5 | TRBD2 | TRBV5-1 | few | TGCGCCAGCAGCTCCGGGGGTCTAGCGGGGGCTGAGACCCAGTACTTC | CASSSGGLAGAETQYF
TRBJ1-2 | TRBD1 | TRBV4-1 | NA | TGCGCCAGCTGGGACAGAACAAACTATGGCTACACCTTC | CASWDRTNYGYTF
TRBJ1-1 | TRBD1 | TRBV4-1 | NA | TGCGCCAGCGTGGGACAGGGTATGACTGAAGCTTTCTTT | CASVGQGMTEAFF
TRBJ1-5 | TRBD1 | TRBV28 | NA | TGTGCCAGCAGTCCATGGGACAGGGCTCAGCCCCAGCATTTT | CASSPWDRAQPQHF
TRBJ2-7 | TRBD1 | TRBV30 | NA | TGTGCCTGGAGTGCACAGGGGGCAAGCGAGCAGTACTTC | CAWSAQGASEQYF
TRBJ2-1 | NA | TRBV9 | NA | TGTGCCAGCAGCGTCCTAGCAAGCAATGAGCAGTTCTTC | CASSVLASNEQFF
TRBJ1-2 | NA | TRBV28 | NA | TGTGCCAGCAGTTGGACAGATGGCTACACCTTC | CASSWTDGYTF
TRBJ2-5 | NA | TRBV11-2 | NA | TGTGCCAGCAGCTTAGATCAGGGACTCCCCACAGAGACCCAGTACTTC | CASSLDQGLPTETQYF
TRBJ1-3 | NA | TRBV18 | once | TGTGCCAGCTCCGCGGATTCTGGAAACACCATATATTTT | CASSADSGNTIYF
TRBJ2-2 | NA | TRBV5-1 | NA | TGCGCCAGCAGCTTGGACAGGGTGAACACCGGGGAGCTGTTTTTT | CASSLDRVNTGELFF
TRBJ1-4 | NA | TRBV10-3 | NA | TGTGCCATCAGTGAGTCGTCCGGGCGGGCGGGGAAACTGTTTTTT | CAISESSGRAGKLFF